The sequence of this TCR beta chain was determined in a study of blood T cell repertoires in COVID-19. Points on this clone: Mismatch with germline at one junction end may stem from a read error.

The CDR3 extends over 13 amino acids. CDR1 and CDR2 (germline): SGHTA, FQGNSA. In the source study's methods: Estimates of nucleated cell counts were drawn from the amplification of reference gene primers. Using immunoSEQ multiplex PCR, the repertoire was profiled, and TCRdb retains in-frame clones only, with some absent. That table furnishes V, J and clone size, whereas the DNA furnished D and trimming. Found here are about 30,000 clones, 88% of them singletons; the top ten hold 11% to 15%. The TCR comes from a man between 60 and 70 years old with active COVID-19. The chain carries TRBV7-2 and TRBJ2-5, with TRBD2 identical over 11 bases. The specimen sequenced was peripheral blood. The CDR3 spells CASSLGGPGLADF. As DNA, the CDR3 is TGTGCCAGCAGCCTGGGGGGGCCGGGACTAGCGGACTTC.